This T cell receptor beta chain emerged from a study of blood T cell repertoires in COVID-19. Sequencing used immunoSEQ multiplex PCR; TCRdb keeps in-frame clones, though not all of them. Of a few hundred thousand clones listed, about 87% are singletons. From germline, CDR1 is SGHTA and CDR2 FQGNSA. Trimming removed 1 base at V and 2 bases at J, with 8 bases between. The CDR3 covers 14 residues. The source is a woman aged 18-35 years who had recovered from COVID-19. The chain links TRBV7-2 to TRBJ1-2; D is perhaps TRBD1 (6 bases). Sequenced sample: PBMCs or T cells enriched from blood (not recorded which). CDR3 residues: CASSLGDRNYGYTF. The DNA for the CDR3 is TGTGCCAGCAGCTTAGGAGACAGGAACTATGGCTACACCTTC.